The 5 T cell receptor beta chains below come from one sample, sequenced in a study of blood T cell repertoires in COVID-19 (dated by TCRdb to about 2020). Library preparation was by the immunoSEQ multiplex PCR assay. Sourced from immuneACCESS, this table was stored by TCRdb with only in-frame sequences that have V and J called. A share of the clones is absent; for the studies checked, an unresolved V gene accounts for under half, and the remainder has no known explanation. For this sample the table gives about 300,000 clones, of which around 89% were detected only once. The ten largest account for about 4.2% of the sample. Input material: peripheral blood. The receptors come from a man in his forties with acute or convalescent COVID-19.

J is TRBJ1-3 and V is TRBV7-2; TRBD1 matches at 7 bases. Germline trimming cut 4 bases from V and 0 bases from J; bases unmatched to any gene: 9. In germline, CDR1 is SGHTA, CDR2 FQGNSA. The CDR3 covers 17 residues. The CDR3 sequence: CASSSRGTASSGNTIYF. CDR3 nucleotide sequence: TGTGCCAGCAGCTCCAGGGGGACAGCAAGCTCTGGAAACACCATATATTTT.

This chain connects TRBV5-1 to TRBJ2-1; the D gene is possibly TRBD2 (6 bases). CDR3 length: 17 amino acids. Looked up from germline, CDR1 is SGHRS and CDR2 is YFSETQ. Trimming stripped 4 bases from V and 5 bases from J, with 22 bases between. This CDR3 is CASSPRRLDSSHNEQFF. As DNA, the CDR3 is TGCGCCAGCAGCCCCCGACGACTAGATAGTTCACACAATGAGCAGTTCTTC.

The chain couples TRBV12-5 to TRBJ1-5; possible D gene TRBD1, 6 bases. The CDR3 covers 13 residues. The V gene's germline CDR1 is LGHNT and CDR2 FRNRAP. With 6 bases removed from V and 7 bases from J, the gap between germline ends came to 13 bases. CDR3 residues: CASGEVRGQPQHF. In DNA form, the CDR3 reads TGTGCTAGTGGGGAAGTCAGGGGCCAGCCCCAGCATTTT.

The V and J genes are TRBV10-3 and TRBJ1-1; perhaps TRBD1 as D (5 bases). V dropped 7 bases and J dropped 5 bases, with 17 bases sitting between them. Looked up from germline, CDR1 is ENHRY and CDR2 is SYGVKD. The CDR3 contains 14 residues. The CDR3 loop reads CAITRGVGKTEAFF. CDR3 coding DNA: TGTGCCATCACCCGGGGGGTGGGTAAGACTGAAGCTTTCTTT.

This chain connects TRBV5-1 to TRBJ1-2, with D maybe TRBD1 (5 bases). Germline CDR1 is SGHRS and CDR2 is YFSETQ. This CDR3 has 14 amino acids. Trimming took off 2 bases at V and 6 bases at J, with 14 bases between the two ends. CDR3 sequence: CASSFSGGEHGYTF. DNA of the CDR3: TGCGCCAGCAGCTTCTCCGGGGGGGAACATGGCTACACCTTC.